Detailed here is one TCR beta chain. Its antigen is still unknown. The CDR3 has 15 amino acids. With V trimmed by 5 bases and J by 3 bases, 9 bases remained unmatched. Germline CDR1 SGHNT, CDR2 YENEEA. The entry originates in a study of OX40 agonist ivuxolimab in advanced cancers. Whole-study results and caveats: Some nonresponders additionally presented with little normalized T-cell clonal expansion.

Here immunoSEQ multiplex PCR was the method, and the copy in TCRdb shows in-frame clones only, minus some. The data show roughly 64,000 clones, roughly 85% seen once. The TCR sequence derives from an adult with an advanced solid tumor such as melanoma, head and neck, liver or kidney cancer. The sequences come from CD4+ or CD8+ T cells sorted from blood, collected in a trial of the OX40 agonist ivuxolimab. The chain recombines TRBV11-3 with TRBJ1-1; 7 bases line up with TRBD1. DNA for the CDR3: TGTGCCAGCAGCGGACAGGACCTTAGACACACTGAAGCTTTCTTT. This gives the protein CASSGQDLRHTEAFF.